What follows is one T cell receptor beta chain and its context. Its antigen remains unidentified. Clones were sequenced by immunoSEQ multiplex PCR, and TCRdb holds only the in-frame ones, with some missing. Seen here are 2 million to 2.5 million clones, 80% to 95% observed once, and the top ten hold 0.36%. The sample originates from a study of shared clonotypes between healthy human individuals. In the study overall: Every donor yielded three CD4 naive, three CD4 memory, two CD8 naive and one CD8 memory plate.

Study-level points and caveats: Non-shared clonotypes had lower generation probabilities than clonotypes shared by all four sorted-subset donors. Only blood underwent sampling, and tissue repertoires likely differ. For naive CD4 cells, 5% to 6.5% of clonotypes were shared across a handful of donors.

V gave up 2 bases and J gave up 5 bases; unmatched junction bases: 3. The germline CDR1 and CDR2 sequences are SGHRS and YFSETQ. The CDR3 is made up of 14 amino acids. This TCR came from a man younger than 35 in good health. Some clones in this sample may be carry-over from other donors' samples. J is TRBJ2-7 and V is TRBV5-1, with 11 bases fitting TRBD2. The sequencing input was naive CD4+ T cells from PBMCs. Subset noted: CD45RA+ positively selected. CDR3 in amino acids: CASSFPTSGNEQYF. CDR3 bases: TGCGCCAGCAGCTTCCCGACTAGCGGGAACGAGCAGTACTTC.